One sample yielded the 4 T cell receptor beta chains listed below, sequenced in a study of blood T cell repertoires in COVID-19 (dated by TCRdb to 2020 to 2021). Library construction relied on the immunoSEQ multiplex PCR assay. As stored in TCRdb, this immuneACCESS dataset retains in-frame rearrangements with V and J assigned. A fraction of the clones does not appear; measured against another copy, unresolved V genes explain less than half of the discrepancy, and the remainder lacks a known reason. The sample data list some 64,000 clones, and 70% to 85% of these were observed just once. Of the sample, about 18% is held by the ten largest clones. Specimen: peripheral blood. The receptors derive from a man aged 55 to 69 with acute or convalescent COVID-19.

The rearrangement links TRBV4-1 to TRBJ2-7, with 10 bases lining up with TRBD1. The CDR3 runs 15 residues. The V and J ends lost 1 base and 4 bases, in that order; junction bases with no gene match: 4. Germline assignment: CDR1 MGHRA and CDR2 YSYEKL. The DNA for the CDR3 is TGCGCCAGCAGCCAAGCCGGGACAGGGGTTTACGAGCAGTACTTC. It translates to CASSQAGTGVYEQYF.

The chain joins TRBV2 to TRBJ1-1, with 7 bases fitting TRBD1. J gave up 8 bases and V 6 bases, and 9 bases lay outside the gene matches. Germline V gives CDR1 SNHLY, CDR2 FYNNEI. This CDR3 has 13 residues. CDR3: CASRPETGSEAFF. CDR3 sequence (DNA): TGTGCCAGCAGGCCCGAGACAGGGTCGGAAGCTTTCTTT.

The count of this clone is one. V and J are TRBV9 and TRBJ2-7; 10 nucleotides line up with TRBD2. V shed 6 bases and J 6 bases; nucleotides not matched to a gene: 9. The germline V gene encodes CDR1 SGDLS and CDR2 YYNGEE. The CDR3 covers 14 residues. CDR3 nucleotides: TGTGCCAGCACCCCGGGGCTAGCGGGAGCCGAGCAGTACTTC. Protein: CASTPGLAGAEQYF.

This chain joins TRBV29-1 and TRBJ1-3, with D uncertain. The germline V gene has CDR1 SQVTM and CDR2 ANQGSEA. This CDR3 region has 11 residues. Trimming removed 5 bases from V and 4 bases from J, with 6 bases in between. CDR3 nucleotide sequence: TGCAGCGTTACCGCGGGAAACACCATATATTTT. Its protein product is CSVTAGNTIYF.